This record covers a single T cell receptor (beta chain). The CDR3 spans 15 residues. J gave up 2 bases and V 0 bases, and 3 bases lay outside the gene matches. Germline V gene lookup returns CDR1 SGHRS and CDR2 YFSETQ. Repertoires were generated with immunoSEQ multiplex PCR, while TCRdb's copy carries only in-frame clones and drops some. In the table there are more than 140,000 clones, 91% of which are singletons. This specimen belongs to a study of control samples from healthy donors and cancer patients. The source of this sequence is a man between 18 and 29 years old in good health. Sequencing used blood. The rearrangement joins TRBV5-1 to TRBJ2-3; 7 nucleotides line up with TRBD1. This CDR3 is CASSLGGQNTDTQYF. Here the CDR3 DNA reads TGCGCCAGCAGCTTGGGGGGACAGAACACAGATACGCAGTATTTT.